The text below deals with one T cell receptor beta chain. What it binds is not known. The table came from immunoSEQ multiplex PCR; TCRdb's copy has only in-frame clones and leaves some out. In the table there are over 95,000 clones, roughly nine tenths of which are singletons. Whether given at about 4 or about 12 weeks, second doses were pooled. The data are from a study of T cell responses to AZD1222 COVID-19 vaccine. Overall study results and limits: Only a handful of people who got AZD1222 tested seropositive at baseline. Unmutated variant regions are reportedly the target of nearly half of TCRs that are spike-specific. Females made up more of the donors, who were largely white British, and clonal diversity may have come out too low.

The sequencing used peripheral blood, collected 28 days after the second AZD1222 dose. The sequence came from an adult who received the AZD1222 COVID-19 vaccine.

The CDR3 loop reads CASSQVHLKLYGYTF. In DNA, the CDR3 is TGTGCCAGCAGCCAAGTACATCTGAAACTCTATGGCTACACCTTC. This chain uses TRBV14 with TRBJ1-2; no clear D gene. Trimming took off 1 base at V and 4 bases at J, with 13 bases between the two ends. CDR1 is SGHDN, CDR2 FVKESK, per germline. The CDR3 runs 15 residues.